This TCR beta chain emerged from a study of OX40 agonist ivuxolimab in advanced cancers. For the wider study: The costimulatory receptor OX40 (CD134) was targeted by ivuxolimab, a fully human IgG2 agonistic monoclonal antibody. The monotherapy dose-escalation portion (N ≈ 50 patients) of the phase I ivuxolimab trial is reported in the paper. The purpose of peripheral TCRbeta sequencing was to test whether ivuxolimab changed TCR sequence diversity and led to clonal T-cell expansion. Prior anti-PD-1, anti-PD-L1 or anti-CTLA-4 therapy was permitted, and checkpoint inhibitors had been received by more than 35% of dose-escalation patients. Among the roughly 50 dose-escalation patients, approximately 20 had hepatocellular carcinoma, approximately 15 melanoma, 9 renal cell carcinoma and 9 head and neck cancer. In the dose-escalation cohort, around four fifths of patients were male, and the mean age was approximately 60 years with a range of roughly 20 to 79. Intravenous ivuxolimab was administered to patients every 2 weeks at six dose levels: 0.01, 0.1, 0.3, 1.5, 3 and 10 mg/kg. Partial responses occurred in three dose-escalation patients, of whom one had hepatocellular carcinoma and two had cutaneous melanoma.

For sequencing of the TCRbeta CDR3 region, genomic DNA was extracted from the sorted cells. The immunoSEQ Assay was used for sequencing of TCRbeta CDR3 regions. TCRdb limited this immuneACCESS table to in-frame rearrangements with V and J called. A share of clones is missing; checked studies link under half to unresolved V genes, and the rest is unexplained. The sample profile shows tens of thousands of clones; roughly 85% of them were found once. Approximately 4.7% of the sample rests with the top ten. This clone was counted once. Its antigen is currently not known. Per-nucleotide qualities are absent, and no much larger clonotype sits a single base away. Paper-wide results and their limitations: In the 0.1-3.0 mg/kg groups, partial responders had among the lowest normalized peripheral clonal expansion, particularly in CD8+ T cells. On average, CD8+ T cells showed more expanded clones than CD4+ T cells after ivuxolimab. At doses of 0.1 to 3.0 mg/kg, clonal expansion of both CD4+ and CD8+ T cells in blood was seen between baseline and week 6. The antigen specificity of the clonally expanded peripheral T cells was not determined. Low levels of normalized T-cell clonal expansion were also seen in some patients who did not respond.

The trial excluded patients who had a history of autoimmune disease or were on systemic immunosuppression. In every dose cohort, peripheral blood was drawn for TCR sequencing at baseline, cycle 4 day 1, and cycle 7 day 1. The samples were taken from a phase I, first-in-human, multicenter, open-label dose-escalation trial of ivuxolimab. Adults with locally advanced or metastatic melanoma, renal cell, hepatocellular, or head and neck squamous cell carcinoma were enrolled in the trial. Before TCR sequencing, CD4+ and CD8+ T cells were separately sorted from peripheral blood. The specimen was CD4+ or CD8+ T cells sorted from blood, collected in a trial of the OX40 agonist ivuxolimab. This TCR came from an adult with an advanced solid tumor such as melanoma, head and neck, liver or kidney cancer.

The DNA sequence follows: TGTGCCAGCAGCTTAGCGCGGGACAGCCGTGAGCAGTTCTTC. This translates into CASSLARDSREQFF. The chain was built from TRBV7-2 and TRBJ2-1; a tentative D call is TRBD1 (7 bases match). The CDR3 runs 14 residues from the cysteine to the phenylalanine. This entry keeps only the CDR3 DNA: 42 bases, framed from base 1. At the junction V is shortened by 0 bases and J by 9 bases, with 12 bases in between. CDR1 and CDR2, looked up from the germline V gene, are SGHTA and FQGNSA. The reference TRBV7-2 and TRBJ2-1 proteins fill in what lies around the CDR3, so the full variable domain reads GAGVSQSPSNKVTEKGKDVELRCDPISGHTALYWYRQSLGQGLEFLIYFQGNSAPDKSGLPSDRFSAERTGGSVSTLTIQRTQQEDSAVYLCASSLARDSREQFFGPGTRLTVL.